This T cell receptor beta chain was obtained from a study of T cell responses to AZD1222 COVID-19 vaccine. Study at large: Second doses that came at about 4 or about 12 weeks were put together.

Remarks on this clone: Its antigen is not known.

The table came from immunoSEQ multiplex PCR; TCRdb's copy has only in-frame clones and leaves some out. Of tens of thousands of clones in the sample, 89% were seen once. Germline CDR1 reads SGHNT; CDR2 reads YENEEA. The V gene lost 2 bases and the J gene lost 8 bases, with 12 bases spanning the gap. The CDR3 is 13 residues long. Study-level points and caveats: When two AZD1222 doses had been given, Spike-specific TCR breadth and depth rose. White British ancestry dominated among donors, who included more females, and clonal diversity was possibly underestimated. Seropositivity was recorded at baseline in only 6 or 7 AZD1222 recipients.

This TCR derives from an adult in good health. Sequences were derived from peripheral blood, sampled on day 0 of AZD1222 vaccination. This chain joins TRBV11-3 and TRBJ2-5; no firm D call. In DNA form, the CDR3 reads TGTGCCAGCAGCTTAAATTTGGGTCGAACCCAGTACTTC. It is translated as CASSLNLGRTQYF.